This TCR beta chain was captured by sequencing in a study of T-cell reconstitution after alpha-beta-depleted transplantation in children. The CDR3 spans 14 residues. Per germline, CDR1 ENHRY and CDR2 SYGVKD. V shed 11 bases, J shed 5 bases, and the junction held 11 bases outside the gene matches. In its sample, this clonotype was seen a few times. Its antigen is as yet unknown. Library preparation (for TCRbeta) was performed with unique molecular identifiers. In TCRdb, the PCR reads were re-called with MiXCR into one record per CDR3 protein. The sample includes some 600,000 distinct CDR3 sequences, roughly 13% seen only once; the top ten take about 2.2%. Study-wide results and limits: It was newly produced T cells that mostly accounted for T-cell counts and diversity one year after transplant. Some patients' high day-60 TCRbeta diversity was attributed to recipient cells surviving conditioning. Several hundred expanded graft clones reportedly gave rise to the alpha-beta T cells present about two months after transplant.

Here the sequenced sample was PBMCs, mostly from graft donor cells, taken 360 days after TCRalphabeta/CD19-depleted stem cell transplant. The chain joins TRBV10-3 to TRBJ2-2; TRBD1 agrees at 7 bases. The source of this sequence is a male patient younger than 18 who had a stem cell transplant for acute myeloid leukemia, so the T cells may come from the graft donor. The CDR3 region is CAVRGQGETGELFF. The DNA for the CDR3 is TGTGCCGTTCGTGGGCAGGGGGAGACCGGGGAGCTGTTTTTT.